The entry that follows covers one T cell receptor (beta chain) sequence. Its antigen is unknown. Germline loops: CDR1 SNHLY, CDR2 FYNNEI. J lost 4 bases, V lost 4 bases, and 3 bases had no gene match. The CDR3 length is 14 residues. The data are from a study of cytomegalovirus exposure and HLA in healthy donors. Study-wide points: The investigators catalogued 150 to 200 TCR beta chains as cytomegalovirus-associated. Later analysis identified a missense DCLRE1C variant that was linked to TCR beta V- and J-gene trimming. Accurate prediction of HLA-A and HLA-B alleles (for most subjects) was reportedly achieved from TCR beta sequences. Cytomegalovirus status was reportedly diagnosed by the classifier with high specificity and sensitivity.

The PCR contained 60 Vbeta and 13 Jbeta primers. The protocol was immunoSEQ multiplex PCR, while the TCRdb copy is restricted to in-frame clones and leaves out a portion. The sample includes about 180,000 clones, approximately 80% seen only once; the top ten take under 2.5%. The chain recombines TRBV2 with TRBJ1-3, with 8 bases lining up with TRBD1. This receptor was identified in a man aged 55 to 69 in good health and CMV-seronegative. Sample: PBMCs. CDR3 sequence (DNA): TGTGCCAGCAGTGCGTGGACAGGGGGAAACACCATATATTTT. Translation gives CASSAWTGGNTIYF.